These 5 T cell receptor beta chains came from one sample sequenced in a study of T cell responses to AZD1222 COVID-19 vaccine. Libraries were prepared by immunoSEQ multiplex PCR; TCRdb keeps only in-frame clonotypes and omits some of them. The table records about 120,000 clones, around 90% of them present only once. The starting material was peripheral blood, obtained on day 0 of AZD1222 vaccination. These receptors were obtained from an adult in good health.

V usage is TRBV5-4 and J usage is TRBJ1-3; D is uncertain. V lost 4 bases, J lost 9 bases, and 11 bases lay in between. The germline gives CDR1 SGHNT, CDR2 YYREEE (reference sequence). The CDR3 loop spans 12 amino acids. The CDR3 sequence is CASSPQFGTIYF. CDR3 DNA: TGTGCCAGCAGCCCCCAGTTTGGCACCATATATTTT.

The rearrangement uses TRBV28 and TRBJ1-3; D remains ambiguous. Germline V gives CDR1 MDHEN, CDR2 SYDVKM. Trimming pared 7 bases from V and 1 base from J, leaving 20 bases between. The CDR3 extends over 17 amino acids. CDR3 residues: CASKTEISTESGNTIYF. CDR3 in DNA: TGTGCCAGCAAAACCGAAATCTCGACGGAATCTGGAAACACCATATATTTT.

The chain carries TRBV18 and TRBJ1-2; no clear D gene. This CDR3 has 14 residues. Germline values: CDR1 KGHSH, CDR2 LQKENI. The germline V and J ends were trimmed by 1 base and 1 base, with 7 bases remaining between them. The CDR3 DNA is TGTGCCAGCTCACCACAGAGGGATAACTATGGCTACACCTTC. This encodes CASSPQRDNYGYTF.

The chain recombines TRBV6-4 with TRBJ1-6; the D is unclear. The length of the CDR3 is 14 residues. CDR1 is MRHNA and CDR2 is SNTAGT in the germline V gene. The V and J ends lost 4 bases and 5 bases respectively, with 9 bases between them. Here the CDR3 reads CASSALPHNSPLHF. In DNA form, the CDR3 reads TGTGCCAGCAGTGCCTTACCCCATAATTCACCCCTCCACTTT.

The chain recombines TRBV27 with TRBJ1-2; D is possibly TRBD1 (6 bases). V gave up 4 bases and J gave up 1 base, with 16 bases separating them. In germline, CDR1 is MNHEY, CDR2 SMNVEV (reference sequence). This CDR3 spans 16 amino acids. The CDR3 sequence is CASSSSGQIINYGYTF. For the CDR3, the DNA is TGTGCCAGCAGTTCCTCTGGACAGATAATTAACTATGGCTACACCTTC.